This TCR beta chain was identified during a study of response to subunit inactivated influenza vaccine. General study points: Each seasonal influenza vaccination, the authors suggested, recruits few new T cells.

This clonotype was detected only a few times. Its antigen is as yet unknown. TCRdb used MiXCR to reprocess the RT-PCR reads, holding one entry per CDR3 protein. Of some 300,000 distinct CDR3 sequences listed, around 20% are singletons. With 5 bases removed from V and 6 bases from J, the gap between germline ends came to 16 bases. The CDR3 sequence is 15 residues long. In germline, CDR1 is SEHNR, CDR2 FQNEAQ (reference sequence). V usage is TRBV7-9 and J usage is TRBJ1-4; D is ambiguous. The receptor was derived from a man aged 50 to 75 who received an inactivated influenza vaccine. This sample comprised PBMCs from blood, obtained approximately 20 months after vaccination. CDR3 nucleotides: TGTGCCAGCAGCCACCCCGAGAATAGTCATGAAAAACTGTTTTTT. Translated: CASSHPENSHEKLFF.